This passage covers 13 T cell receptor beta chains from one sample sequenced in a study of cytomegalovirus exposure and HLA in healthy donors. PCR was performed using 60 Vbeta and 13 Jbeta primers. Produced via immunoSEQ multiplex PCR; TCRdb's table is partial and in-frame only. The sample consists of around 150,000 clones, about four fifths of them appearing once. The sequencing sample was made of PBMCs. The receptors derive from a human donor in good health.

This chain links TRBV10-3 with TRBJ1-5, with D possibly matching TRBD1 (6 bases). The germline V gene encodes CDR1 ENHRY and CDR2 SYGVKD. V was shortened by 2 bases and J by 5 bases, with 10 bases between the two germline ends. The CDR3 loop spans 14 amino acids. CDR3 in DNA: TGTGCCATCAGTGAGCGGGGGGCGGATCAGCCCCAGCATTTT. Amino acids: CAISERGADQPQHF.

This sequence joins TRBV5-1 and TRBJ2-1, with 7 bases identical to TRBD1. J gave up 4 bases and V 4 bases, and 5 bases lay outside the gene matches. This CDR3 comprises 14 residues. CDR1 is SGHRS, CDR2 YFSETQ, per germline. The CDR3: CASSQDRLYNEQFF. The CDR3 coding sequence is TGCGCCAGCAGCCAGGACAGGCTTTACAATGAGCAGTTCTTC.

The J gene is TRBJ2-7, the V gene TRBV19; possible D gene TRBD2, 6 bases. Germline V gene data show CDR1 as LNHDA and CDR2 as SQIVND (reference sequence). The germline V and J ends were trimmed by 2 bases and 2 bases, with 13 bases remaining between them. CDR3 size: 15 residues. The CDR3 sequence is CASSISASEAYEQYF. The CDR3 DNA is TGTGCCAGTAGTATATCTGCTAGCGAAGCCTACGAGCAGTACTTC.

This sequence joins TRBV7-3 and TRBJ1-2; D remains unclear. Per the germline V gene, CDR1 is SGHTA and CDR2 is FQGTGA. The CDR3 extends over 15 amino acids. V shed 5 bases and J shed 4 bases, with 17 bases lying between them. The DNA of the CDR3 is TGTGCCAGCAGCCCCGAACCTTCAGGCTTCTATGGCTACACCTTC. Translating it yields CASSPEPSGFYGYTF.

Written as DNA, the CDR3 is TGTGCCAGCCTCAGCTCCTACAATGAGCAGTTCTTC. This sequence encodes CASLSSYNEQFF. The chain is built from TRBV6-5 and TRBJ2-1; D is unresolved. From germline, CDR1 is MNHEY and CDR2 SVGAGI. The CDR3 is 12 amino acids. V shed 8 bases and J shed 0 bases, with 5 bases lying between them.

V and J are TRBV7-9 and TRBJ1-4; 8 positions agree with TRBD1. Germline lookup yields CDR1 SEHNR and CDR2 FQNEAQ (reference sequence). The CDR3 loop spans 15 amino acids. The junction had 10 bases not matched to a gene; V was cut back by 5 bases and J by 8 bases. This CDR3 is CASSIGQGASEKLFF. Written as DNA, the CDR3 is TGTGCCAGCAGCATCGGACAGGGCGCATCGGAAAAACTGTTTTTT.

This clone was counted a single time. This chain joins TRBV7-9 and TRBJ1-4; 8 bases line up with TRBD1. With V trimmed by 4 bases and J by 8 bases, 0 bases remained unmatched. This CDR3 comprises 12 residues. From germline, CDR1 is SEHNR and CDR2 FQNEAQ (reference sequence). The CDR3: CASSWDREKLFF. CDR3 in DNA: TGTGCCAGCAGCTGGGACAGGGAAAAACTGTTTTTT.

The chain uses TRBV7-9 and TRBJ2-5; 8 bases fit TRBD2. Germline V gene data show CDR1 as SEHNR and CDR2 as FQNEAQ (reference sequence). The CDR3 sequence is 18 residues long. V gave up 7 bases and J gave up 0 bases; unmatched junction bases: 16. CDR3 nucleotide sequence: TGTGCCAGCACCCCTCGAGGGATACGGGGACTAGACCAAGAGACCCAGTACTTC. Amino acid sequence: CASTPRGIRGLDQETQYF.

This chain connects TRBV7-2 to TRBJ2-7, with 7 bases matching TRBD2. CDR3 size: 15 residues. The junction had 6 bases not matched to a gene; V was cut back by 4 bases and J by 0 bases. Per germline, CDR1 SGHTA and CDR2 FQGNSA. The CDR3 DNA sequence: TGTGCCAGCAGCTCCTCAGCGGGAAGCTCCTACGAGCAGTACTTC. Translating it yields CASSSSAGSSYEQYF.

The chain employs TRBV10-3 and TRBJ1-1; 8 bases line up with TRBD1. Germline V CDR1 and CDR2: ENHRY, SYGVKD. CDR3 length: 16 residues. J lost 4 bases, V lost 7 bases, and 14 bases had no gene match. CDR3 sequence reads: CAITATQGARITEAFF. The DNA for the CDR3 is TGTGCCATCACTGCAACTCAGGGGGCGCGGATCACTGAAGCTTTCTTT.

The CDR3 nucleotides read TGTGCCAGCAGTGAACGTTTCTGGTCGGGACAGACCAACCAAGAGACCCAGTACTTC. Protein: CASSERFWSGQTNQETQYF. The V gene is TRBV6-1, the J gene TRBJ2-5; 7 positions agree with TRBD1. Germline-derived CDR1 and CDR2 are MNHNS and SASEGT. The CDR3 is 19 amino acids. V trimming: 2 bases; J trimming: 0 bases; junction bases outside the gene matches: 15.

This chain joins TRBV2 and TRBJ1-2, with 12 nucleotides matching TRBD1. Trimming at V came to 7 bases and at J to 8 bases, leaving 8 bases not matched to a gene. Per the germline V gene, CDR1 is SNHLY and CDR2 is FYNNEI. The CDR3 is made up of 14 amino acids. The CDR3 DNA follows: TGTGCCAGCAAGGACCGGGACAGGGGGCAAGGCTACACCTTC. Translation: CASKDRDRGQGYTF.

The V gene is TRBV2, the J gene TRBJ2-3; TRBD2 aligns across 8 bases. Unmatched junction bases numbered 1, after V lost 7 bases and J lost 1 base. The V gene's germline CDR1 is SNHLY and CDR2 FYNNEI. The CDR3 spans 13 residues. Written as DNA, the CDR3 is TGTGCCAGCACGGGGGGGGGCACAGATACGCAGTATTTT. The encoded protein is CASTGGGTDTQYF.